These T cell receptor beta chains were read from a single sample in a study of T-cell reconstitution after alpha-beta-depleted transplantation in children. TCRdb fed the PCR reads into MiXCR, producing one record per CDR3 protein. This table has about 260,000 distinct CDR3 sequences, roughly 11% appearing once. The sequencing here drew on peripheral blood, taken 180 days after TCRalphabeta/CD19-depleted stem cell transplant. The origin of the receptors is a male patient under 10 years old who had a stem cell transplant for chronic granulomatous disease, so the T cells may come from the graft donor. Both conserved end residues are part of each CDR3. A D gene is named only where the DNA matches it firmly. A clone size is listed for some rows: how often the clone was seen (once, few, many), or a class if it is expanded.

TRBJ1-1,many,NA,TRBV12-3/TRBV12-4,CASSFITRQAFF,TGTGCCAGCAGTTTTATCACCCGGCAGGCTTTCTTT
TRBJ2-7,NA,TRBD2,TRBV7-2,CASSLGPGGSSYEQYF,TGTGCCAGCAGCTTAGGACCGGGAGGCAGCTCCTACGAGCAGTACTTC
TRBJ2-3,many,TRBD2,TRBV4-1,CASSQDTTLASGSPSTDTQYF,TGCGCCAGCAGCCAAGATACCACTCTGGCTAGCGGGAGTCCCAGCACAGATACGCAGTATTTT
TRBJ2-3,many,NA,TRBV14,CASSQFPDTQYF,TGTGCCAGCAGCCAATTCCCAGATACGCAGTATTTT
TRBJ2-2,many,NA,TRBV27,CASGRVVTGELFF,TGTGCCAGCGGACGGGTGGTCACCGGGGAGCTGTTTTTT
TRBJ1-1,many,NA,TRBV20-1,CSARGIRAYTEAFF,TGCAGTGCTAGGGGGATCAGAGCGTACACTGAAGCTTTCTTT
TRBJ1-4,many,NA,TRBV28,CASSSPTGNEKLFF,TGTGCCAGCAGTTCCCCCACTGGTAATGAAAAACTGTTTTTT
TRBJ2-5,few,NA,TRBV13,CASSLGVGRETQYF,TGTGCCAGCAGCTTAGGAGTTGGTAGGGAGACCCAGTACTTC
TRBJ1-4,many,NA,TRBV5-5,CASSNAGVREKLFF,TGTGCCAGCAGCAACGCAGGGGTACGGGAAAAACTGTTTTTT
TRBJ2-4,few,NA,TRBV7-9,CASSLIGGGNIQYF,TGTGCCAGCAGCTTAATCGGCGGGGGCAACATTCAGTACTTC
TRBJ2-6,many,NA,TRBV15,CATSKDRTSSGANVLTF,TGTGCCACCAGCAAGGACAGAACCAGCTCTGGGGCCAACGTCCTGACTTTC
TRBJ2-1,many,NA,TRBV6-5,CASSYMAISLNEQFF,TGTGCCAGCAGTTATATGGCTATTTCCCTCAATGAGCAGTTCTTC
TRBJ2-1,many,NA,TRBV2,CASSPGITSSYNEQFF,TGTGCCAGCAGTCCCGGGATCACGAGCTCCTACAATGAGCAGTTCTTC
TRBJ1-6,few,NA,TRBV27,CASRASGTYSGSYNSPLHF,TGTGCCAGCAGGGCATCGGGGACCTACTCCGGCTCCTATAATTCACCCCTCCACTTT
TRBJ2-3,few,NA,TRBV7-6,CASSSSFKRSDRGTDTQYF,TGTGCCAGCAGCTCCTCGTTTAAGAGAAGCGACCGCGGCACAGATACGCAGTATTTT
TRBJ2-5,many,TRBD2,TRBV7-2,CASSLSGGGRQETQYF,TGTGCCAGCAGCTTAAGTGGCGGGGGGCGGCAAGAGACCCAGTACTTC
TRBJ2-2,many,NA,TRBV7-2,CASSLDPRSAGELFF,TGTGCCAGCAGCTTAGACCCTAGGTCCGCCGGGGAGCTGTTTTTT
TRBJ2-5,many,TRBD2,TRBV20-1,CSARGAGEGRETQYF,TGCAGTGCTAGAGGGGCGGGAGAGGGCAGAGAGACCCAGTACTTC
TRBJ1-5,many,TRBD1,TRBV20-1,CSAPGQLSNQPQHF,TGCAGTGCCCCGGGACAGTTGAGCAATCAGCCCCAGCATTTT
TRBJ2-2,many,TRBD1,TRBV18,CASSPVAGTGNPGELFF,TGTGCCAGCTCACCCGTGGCCGGGACAGGGAACCCCGGGGAGCTGTTTTTT
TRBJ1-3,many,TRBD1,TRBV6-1,CASRRQGDSGNTIYF,TGTGCCAGCAGGAGACAGGGTGATTCTGGAAACACCATATATTTT
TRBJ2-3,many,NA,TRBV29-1,CSVYGLRGPGTTDTQYF,TGCAGCGTTTACGGCTTAAGAGGACCAGGAACCACAGATACGCAGTATTTT
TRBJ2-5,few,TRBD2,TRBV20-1,CSALKGGSGRGGTQYF,TGCAGTGCCCTAAAGGGAGGGAGCGGGAGAGGGGGGACCCAGTACTTC
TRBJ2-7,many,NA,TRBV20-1,CSARDQSYEQYF,TGCAGTGCAAGGGACCAGTCCTACGAGCAGTACTTC
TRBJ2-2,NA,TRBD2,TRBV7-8,CASSLGAGGTGELFF,TGTGCCAGCAGCTTAGGTGCGGGAGGCACCGGGGAGCTGTTTTTT
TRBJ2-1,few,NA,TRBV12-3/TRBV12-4,CASSLTSSTNEQFF,TGTGCCAGCAGCCTAACTAGTTCGACGAATGAGCAGTTCTTC
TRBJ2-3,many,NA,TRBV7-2,CASSFRGRTDTQYF,TGTGCCAGCAGCTTTCGCGGTAGAACAGATACGCAGTATTTT
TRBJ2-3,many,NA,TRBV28,CASSSLSDEGNNTDTQYF,TGTGCCAGCAGCTCCCTATCTGACGAGGGTAACAACACAGATACGCAGTATTTT
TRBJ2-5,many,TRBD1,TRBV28,CASSSAQGTYQETQYF,TGTGCCAGCAGTTCCGCACAGGGGACCTACCAAGAGACCCAGTACTTC
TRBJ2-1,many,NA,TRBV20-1,CSALTGLSYNEQFF,TGCAGTGCGCTGACAGGTCTCTCCTACAATGAGCAGTTCTTC
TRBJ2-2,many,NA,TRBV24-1,CATSDFFGGHGGELFF,TGTGCCACCAGTGATTTCTTCGGGGGGCATGGCGGGGAGCTGTTTTTT
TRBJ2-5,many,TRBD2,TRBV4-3,CASSQDWRSSGAARGTQYF,TGCGCCAGCAGCCAAGATTGGAGGAGTAGCGGGGCTGCCAGGGGGACCCAGTACTTC
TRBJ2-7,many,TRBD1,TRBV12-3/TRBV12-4,CASKQGQGAVYEQYF,TGTGCCAGCAAACAAGGACAGGGGGCTGTCTACGAGCAGTACTTC
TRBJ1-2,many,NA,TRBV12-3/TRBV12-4,CASSESTVLAGYTF,TGTGCCAGCAGTGAGAGCACGGTCCTGGCTGGCTACACCTTC
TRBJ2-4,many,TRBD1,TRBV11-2,CASRHPGTGPPGAKNIQYF,TGTGCCAGCAGACATCCCGGGACAGGCCCTCCTGGGGCCAAAAACATTCAGTACTTC
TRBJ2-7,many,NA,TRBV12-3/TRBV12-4,CASTGDTSSYEQYF,TGTGCCAGCACAGGGGACACGAGCTCCTACGAGCAGTACTTC
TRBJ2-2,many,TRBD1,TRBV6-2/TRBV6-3,CASRRQGRTGELFF,TGTGCCAGCAGGAGACAGGGACGGACCGGGGAGCTGTTTTTT
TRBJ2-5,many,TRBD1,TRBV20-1,CSAMGQNQETQYF,TGCAGTGCTATGGGACAGAACCAAGAGACCCAGTACTTC
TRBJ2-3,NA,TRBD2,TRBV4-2,CASSQEGTGGVTDTQYF,TGTGCCAGCAGCCAAGAAGGTACGGGAGGTGTCACAGATACGCAGTATTTT
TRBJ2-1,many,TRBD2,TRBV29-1,CSVLRGGYNEQFF,TGCAGCGTTTTGCGGGGGGGCTACAATGAGCAGTTCTTC
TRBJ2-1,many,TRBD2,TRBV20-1,CSAKASGRAYGNEQFF,TGCAGTGCTAAGGCTAGCGGGAGGGCCTACGGGAATGAGCAGTTCTTC
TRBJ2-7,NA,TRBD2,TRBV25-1,CASRPREGQSSYEQYF,TGTGCCAGCCGTCCTCGGGAGGGCCAAAGCTCCTACGAGCAGTACTTC
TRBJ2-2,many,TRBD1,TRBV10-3,CATSQGGGTGELFF,TGTGCCACCTCACAGGGGGGCGGCACCGGGGAGCTGTTTTTT
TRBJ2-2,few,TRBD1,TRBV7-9,CASSRYRGPGTGELFF,TGTGCCAGCAGCCGCTACAGGGGGCCGGGCACCGGGGAGCTGTTTTTT
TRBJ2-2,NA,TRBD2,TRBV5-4,CASSSDSGAPPGELFF,TGTGCCAGCAGCTCCGATAGCGGGGCTCCTCCCGGGGAGCTGTTTTTT
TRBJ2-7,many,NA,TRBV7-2,CASGRGIAREQYF,TGTGCCAGCGGACGGGGGATCGCTCGTGAGCAGTACTTC
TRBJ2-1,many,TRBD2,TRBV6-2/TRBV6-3,CASSRGLAVGSSYNEQFF,TGTGCCAGCAGTAGAGGACTAGCGGTAGGAAGCTCCTACAATGAGCAGTTCTTC
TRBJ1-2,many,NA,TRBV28,CASSRGAGGYTF,TGTGCCAGCTCGCGGGGGGCAGGGGGCTACACCTTC
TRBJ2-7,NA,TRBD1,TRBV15,CATSRHTGQGYEQYF,TGTGCCACCAGCAGACATACGGGACAGGGCTACGAGCAGTACTTC
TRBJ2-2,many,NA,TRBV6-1,CASSSRRTANTGELFF,TGTGCCAGCAGCTCCCGTAGGACAGCCAACACCGGGGAGCTGTTTTTT
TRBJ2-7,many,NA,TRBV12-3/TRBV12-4,CASSTKYYEQYF,TGTGCCAGCAGTACTAAATACTACGAGCAGTACTTC
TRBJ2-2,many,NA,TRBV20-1,CSARTLRDWRTTGELFF,TGCAGTGCTAGAACCCTGCGGGACTGGCGAACAACCGGGGAGCTGTTTTTT
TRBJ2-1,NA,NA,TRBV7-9,CASSPKGFSSYNEQFF,TGTGCCAGCAGCCCGAAAGGGTTTAGCTCCTACAATGAGCAGTTCTTC
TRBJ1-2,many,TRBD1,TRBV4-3,CASSQYTGGATYGYTF,TGCGCCAGCAGCCAATATACAGGGGGCGCTACGTATGGCTACACCTTC
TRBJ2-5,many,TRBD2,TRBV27,CASSPGLAGSWETQYF,TGTGCCAGCAGTCCCGGACTAGCGGGATCGTGGGAGACCCAGTACTTC
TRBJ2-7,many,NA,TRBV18,CASSPPRQPLNEQYF,TGTGCCAGCTCACCACCCCGGCAGCCCCTGAACGAGCAGTACTTC
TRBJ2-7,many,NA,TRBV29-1,CSVEGSSPYEQYF,TGCAGCGTTGAGGGGTCTTCTCCCTACGAGCAGTACTTC
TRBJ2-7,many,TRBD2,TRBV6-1,CASSEARLTSGISYEQYF,TGTGCCAGCAGTGAAGCTCGGCTGACTAGCGGGATTTCCTACGAGCAGTACTTC
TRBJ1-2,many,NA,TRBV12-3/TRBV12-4,CASSRTAGYTF,TGTGCCAGCAGCCGGACAGCCGGCTACACCTTC